This paragraph reports one TCR beta chain. Its antigen is currently unknown. The sample contains more than one DNA sequence encoding this CDR3. These data originate in a study of cytomegalovirus exposure and HLA in healthy donors. The study, taken as a whole, reports: Several V segments, TRBV6-2 and TRBV6-3 among them, could not be told apart and were dropped. Earlier analysis yielded a pattern in which most TCR beta V segments were productive about 87% or about 30% of the time. As a later analysis showed, a missense DCLRE1C variant was linked to trimming of TCR beta V- and J-genes.

Germline CDR1 reads MNHEY; CDR2 reads SVGAGI. This CDR3 has 13 residues. V lost 3 bases, J lost 4 bases, and 6 bases lay in between. Both 60 Vbeta primers and 13 Jbeta primers went into the PCR. The table came from immunoSEQ multiplex PCR; TCRdb's copy has only in-frame clones and leaves some out. The data show 110,000 or so clones, about 79% seen once. The chain joins TRBV6-5 to TRBJ1-4; D might be TRBD1 (5 bases). Source material: PBMCs. The sequence derives from a human donor in good health. This CDR3 is CASSYRGNEKLFF. The CDR3 DNA follows: TGTGCCAGCAGTTATAGGGGTAATGAAAAACTGTTTTTT.